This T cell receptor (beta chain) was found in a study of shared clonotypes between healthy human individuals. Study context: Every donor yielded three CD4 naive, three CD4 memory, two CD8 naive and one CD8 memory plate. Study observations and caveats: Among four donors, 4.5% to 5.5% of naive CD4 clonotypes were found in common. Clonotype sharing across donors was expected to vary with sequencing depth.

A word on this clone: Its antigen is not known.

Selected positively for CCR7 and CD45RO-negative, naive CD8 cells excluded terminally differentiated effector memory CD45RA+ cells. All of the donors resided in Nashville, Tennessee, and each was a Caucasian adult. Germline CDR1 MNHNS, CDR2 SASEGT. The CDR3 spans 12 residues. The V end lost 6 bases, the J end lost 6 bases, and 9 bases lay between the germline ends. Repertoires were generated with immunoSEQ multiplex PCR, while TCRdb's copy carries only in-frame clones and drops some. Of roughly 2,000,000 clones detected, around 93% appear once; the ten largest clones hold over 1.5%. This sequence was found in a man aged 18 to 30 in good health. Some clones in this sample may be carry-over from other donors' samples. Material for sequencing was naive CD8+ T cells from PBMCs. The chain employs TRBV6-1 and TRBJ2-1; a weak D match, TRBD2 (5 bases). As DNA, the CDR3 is TGTGCCAGCAGGACGGGGTCCAATGAGCAGTTCTTC. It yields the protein CASRTGSNEQFF.